Detailed here is one TCR beta chain. Germline V gives CDR1 MNHEY, CDR2 SMNVEV (reference sequence). CDR3 length: 14 residues. V lost 7 bases and J lost 4; bases outside the gene matches: 7. The sample originates from a study of technical replicates of blood from a handful of donors. Only in-frame clones appear in the TCRdb table, and some are missing; sequencing was by immunoSEQ multiplex PCR. The data hold some 14,000 clones, with roughly 84% observed a single time. The chain links TRBV27 to TRBJ2-1; 7 positions agree with TRBD2. Sequences were obtained from PBMCs. The sequence came from a human donor in good health. DNA for the CDR3: TGTGCCAGCACCCCGGGAGGATCTTACAATGAGCAGTTCTTC. Encoded protein: CASTPGGSYNEQFF.